Listed below are T cell receptor beta chains from one sample, sequenced in a study of T cells expressing NK-cell markers. TCRdb reprocessed the 5' RACE reads and reports one entry per CDR3 protein, with no DNA. This sample's table has 550,000 or so distinct CDR3 sequences. Sequencing was done on a sample of blood T cells: a sorted CD56 or NKG2C T cell subset, CD4+ or CD8+ T cells, or bulk PBMC T cells (not recorded which). These receptors all stem from a man aged 18 to 29 in good health. CDR3s include the opening cysteine and the closing phenylalanine or tryptophan. Each record gives: V gene, J gene, CDR3 protein.

V gene: TRBV5-1; J gene: TRBJ2-5; CDR3 protein: CASSPTLSGEGTQYF
V gene: TRBV4-2; J gene: TRBJ2-4; CDR3 protein: CASSQGTGGDIQYF
V gene: TRBV19; J gene: TRBJ2-5; CDR3 protein: CASSNWTSGNQETQYF
V gene: TRBV4-1; J gene: TRBJ1-5; CDR3 protein: CASSPRALYSNQPQHF
V gene: TRBV6-1; J gene: TRBJ1-1; CDR3 protein: CASRGTEVNTEAFF
V gene: TRBV12-3/TRBV12-4; J gene: TRBJ1-2; CDR3 protein: CASSLSPGPTISNYGYTF
V gene: TRBV30; J gene: TRBJ1-1; CDR3 protein: CAWDPGQGNEAFF
V gene: TRBV7-9; J gene: TRBJ1-6; CDR3 protein: CASSVQGVDNSPLHF
V gene: TRBV15; J gene: TRBJ2-2; CDR3 protein: CATSPGPRAGYDAGELFF
V gene: TRBV12-5; J gene: TRBJ2-1; CDR3 protein: CASGLGGSSYNEQFF
V gene: TRBV11-1; J gene: TRBJ2-1; CDR3 protein: CASSLAMVRESSYNEQFF
V gene: TRBV5-1; J gene: TRBJ2-5; CDR3 protein: CASSLGQGGETQYF
V gene: TRBV28; J gene: TRBJ2-1; CDR3 protein: CASSFPPAGQSSYNEQFF
V gene: TRBV7-9; J gene: TRBJ1-1; CDR3 protein: CASSPGQGGTEAFF
V gene: TRBV15; J gene: TRBJ2-5; CDR3 protein: CATGLMEETQYF
V gene: TRBV11-2; J gene: TRBJ2-2; CDR3 protein: CASSLGLAQELFF
V gene: TRBV20-1; J gene: TRBJ2-6; CDR3 protein: CSARDPAPGVPSGANVLTF
V gene: TRBV7-9; J gene: TRBJ2-7; CDR3 protein: CASTPGGYEQYF
V gene: TRBV12-3/TRBV12-4; J gene: TRBJ1-2; CDR3 protein: CASSLQGVGYTF
V gene: TRBV10-3; J gene: TRBJ2-2; CDR3 protein: CAISEGTSGTGELFF
V gene: TRBV12-3/TRBV12-4; J gene: TRBJ1-1; CDR3 protein: CASSRRDWNTEAFF
V gene: TRBV6-1; J gene: TRBJ2-4; CDR3 protein: CASSDRGGHENIQYF
V gene: TRBV15; J gene: TRBJ2-1; CDR3 protein: CATSSSIAGSAYNEQFF
V gene: TRBV9; J gene: TRBJ2-1; CDR3 protein: CASSPMTGGSYNEQFF
V gene: TRBV7-9; J gene: TRBJ1-2; CDR3 protein: CASSYAGRLDGYTF
V gene: TRBV7-2; J gene: TRBJ2-7; CDR3 protein: CASSPRGFGAEQYF
V gene: TRBV5-5; J gene: TRBJ1-2; CDR3 protein: CASSLAPTANYGYTF
V gene: TRBV10-3; J gene: TRBJ2-3; CDR3 protein: CAISESLGTDTQYF
V gene: TRBV18; J gene: TRBJ2-2; CDR3 protein: CASSPRNVANTGELFF
V gene: TRBV12-3/TRBV12-4; J gene: TRBJ2-1; CDR3 protein: CASSSTTGPEQFF
V gene: TRBV12-3/TRBV12-4; J gene: TRBJ1-2; CDR3 protein: CASSNSGPRLGYTF
V gene: TRBV11-2; J gene: TRBJ1-5; CDR3 protein: CASSLGSPGQISNQPQHF
V gene: TRBV4-2; J gene: TRBJ2-6; CDR3 protein: CASSQEGGVGANVLTF
V gene: TRBV20-1; J gene: TRBJ2-1; CDR3 protein: CSATLNVGEQFF
V gene: TRBV2; J gene: TRBJ1-5; CDR3 protein: CASSGGGSYSNQPQHF
V gene: TRBV29-1; J gene: TRBJ2-2; CDR3 protein: CSVELGQANTGELFF
V gene: TRBV20-1; J gene: TRBJ1-5; CDR3 protein: CSALRRGEDQPQHF
V gene: TRBV5-1; J gene: TRBJ2-3; CDR3 protein: CASSSSGQGRRTDTQYF
V gene: TRBV9; J gene: TRBJ2-2; CDR3 protein: CASSVGQAVSGELFF
V gene: TRBV24-1; J gene: TRBJ2-3; CDR3 protein: CATSTPALNLATYTDTQYF
V gene: TRBV2; J gene: TRBJ2-7; CDR3 protein: CASRERQGPYEQYF
V gene: TRBV27; J gene: TRBJ1-2; CDR3 protein: CASSLRLATVNYGYTF
V gene: TRBV5-6; J gene: TRBJ2-7; CDR3 protein: CASSPQSSGNYEQYF
V gene: TRBV7-9; J gene: TRBJ1-1; CDR3 protein: CASSLKPNRKNTEAFF
V gene: TRBV6-5; J gene: TRBJ2-5; CDR3 protein: CASSYSKLAQTQYF
V gene: TRBV5-6; J gene: TRBJ2-7; CDR3 protein: CASSFLLTYEQYF
V gene: TRBV6-1; J gene: TRBJ2-7; CDR3 protein: CASSGGTSGSYEQYF
V gene: TRBV3-1; J gene: TRBJ2-1; CDR3 protein: CASSQEPAGVGEQFF
V gene: TRBV20-1; J gene: TRBJ2-5; CDR3 protein: CSARMTGVGETQYF
V gene: TRBV9; J gene: TRBJ2-2; CDR3 protein: CASSVGGTSRPGELFF
V gene: TRBV6-1; J gene: TRBJ2-7; CDR3 protein: CASRRSDGYEQYF
V gene: TRBV7-2; J gene: TRBJ2-7; CDR3 protein: CASSLGPRQGGWEQYF
V gene: TRBV19; J gene: TRBJ2-2; CDR3 protein: CASTSLRTSYTGELFF